The rows below give T cell receptor beta chains drawn from one sample of a study of blood T cell repertoires in COVID-19. Some clones are missing from TCRdb's copy, which holds only in-frame ones; the method was immunoSEQ multiplex PCR. The sample has more than 300,000 clones, roughly 89% seen once. Sample: peripheral blood. These receptor sequences come from a middle-aged woman with COVID-19, enrolled during active disease. Each CDR3 is given with its conserved first and last residue. The D gene is left open where the match is weak. Rows give clone size only sometimes, using once, few, many, or a class for an expanded clone.

clone_size j_call d_call v_call cdr3_nt cdr3_aa
NA TRBJ2-1 NA TRBV5-4 TGTGCCAGTCGACAGCTAAACTCCTACAATGAGCAGTTCTTC CASRQLNSYNEQFF
NA TRBJ1-2 TRBD1 TRBV5-4 TGTGCCAGCAGCTTGTGGGCAGGGGGCATTGGTGGCTACACCTTC CASSLWAGGIGGYTF
NA TRBJ1-2 NA TRBV5-1 TGCGCCAGCAGCTTGGACGGGGGGCCCCCGTATGGCTACACCTTC CASSLDGGPPYGYTF
NA TRBJ1-1 NA TRBV19 TGTGCCCTATCTATTACGGGGGTAGGCACTGAAGCTTTCTTT CALSITGVGTEAFF
NA TRBJ1-2 NA TRBV6-5 TGTGCCAGCAGTTATGGGAAAGGGGCTTATGGCTACACCTTC CASSYGKGAYGYTF
NA TRBJ1-1 TRBD1 TRBV7-2 TGTGCCAGCAGCCCGGGACAGGGGAACACTGAAGCTTTCTTT CASSPGQGNTEAFF
NA TRBJ1-1 NA TRBV3-1/TRBV3-2 TGTGCCAGCAGCCAAGGAGGTTCTGAAGCTTTCTTT CASSQGGSEAFF
NA TRBJ2-5 NA TRBV7-9 TGTGCCAGCAGTCATGGGGAGGAGACCCAGTACTTC CASSHGEETQYF
NA TRBJ1-5 TRBD1 TRBV19 TGTGCCAGTAGTACAACCCGGACAGGGGGCGCATATAGCAATCAGCCCCAGCATTTT CASSTTRTGGAYSNQPQHF
NA TRBJ2-7 TRBD1 TRBV3-1/TRBV3-2 TGTGCCAGCAGCCAAGATATAATGGGACAGGGTGGATCCTACGAGCAGTACTTC CASSQDIMGQGGSYEQYF
NA TRBJ2-2 NA TRBV23-1 TGCGCCAGCAGTCTCCCGGGTACCACCGGGGAGCTGTTTTTT CASSLPGTTGELFF
NA TRBJ2-1 TRBD2 TRBV27 TGTGCCAGCAGTTTAGGAGCGGGGGGGCCTAATGAGCAGTTCTTC CASSLGAGGPNEQFF
NA TRBJ1-2 NA TRBV9 TGTGCCAGCAGCGTAGGATCCCGCGGGTATGGCTACACCTTC CASSVGSRGYGYTF
NA TRBJ2-7 NA TRBV15 TGTGCCACCAGTGCAGGAGGCTACGAGCAGTACTTC CATSAGGYEQYF
NA TRBJ2-3 NA TRBV6-5 TGTGCCAGCAGTTACCCTGGGGGGACCCGGCCAGATACGCAGTATTTT CASSYPGGTRPDTQYF
NA TRBJ2-2 NA TRBV7-8 TGTGCCAGCAGCCTATGGAGGTCAAATAGGGGGGAGCTGTTTTTT CASSLWRSNRGELFF
NA TRBJ2-5 NA TRBV6-5 TGTGCCAACCCTCACACCCAAGAGACCCAGTACTTC CANPHTQETQYF
once TRBJ2-5 TRBD1 TRBV7-2 TGTGCCAGCAGCTTATCCTCCTCGACAGGGGGCGACCAGTACTTC CASSLSSSTGGDQYF
once TRBJ2-7 NA TRBV6-6 TGTGCCAGCAGTTACTCTCAGGGCACCTACGAGCAGTACTTC CASSYSQGTYEQYF
once TRBJ2-3 NA TRBV5-1 TGCGCCAGCAGCCCCGGGGTAGCGGTAAACACAGATACGCAGTATTTT CASSPGVAVNTDTQYF
NA TRBJ2-2 NA TRBV19 TGTGCCAGTGCCCCAGGCGGGGAGCTGTTTTTT CASAPGGELFF
once TRBJ1-3 NA TRBV7-2 TGTGCCAGCAGCTCGTACAGGGTTGGTACTGGAAACACCATATATTTT CASSSYRVGTGNTIYF
NA TRBJ1-3 NA TRBV28 TGTGCCAGCAGTCTGCCCGGGAGCACCATATATTTT CASSLPGSTIYF
NA TRBJ2-1 TRBD2 TRBV4-3 TGCGCCAGCAGCCAAGATAGGCCCAGCGGGAGGTTTATTGAGCAGTTCTTC CASSQDRPSGRFIEQFF
once TRBJ1-5 NA TRBV6-6 TGTGCCAGCAGCCGGACGGGGGATAGCAATCAGCCCCAGCATTTT CASSRTGDSNQPQHF
NA TRBJ1-1 TRBD1 TRBV12-5 TGTGCTAGTGGTTTGGGACAGGGGGTGAACACTGAAGCTTTCTTT CASGLGQGVNTEAFF
NA TRBJ2-7 NA TRBV2 TGTGCCAGCAGTGAATTTCAAGAGCAGTACTTC CASSEFQEQYF
NA TRBJ1-4 TRBD1 TRBV5-1 TGCGCCAGCAGCGGCCAGGGGGCGGGGAATGAAAAACTGTTTTTT CASSGQGAGNEKLFF
NA TRBJ1-6 TRBD1 TRBV28 TGTGCCAGCAGTACGGACAGGGGTCAATCACCCCTCCACTTT CASSTDRGQSPLHF
NA TRBJ2-7 TRBD1 TRBV5-1 TGCGCCAGCAGCTTGGAAGGGCAGGGGGCTTACGAGCAGTACTTC CASSLEGQGAYEQYF
NA TRBJ2-5 NA TRBV21-1 TGTGCCAGCAGCACTTCGACAGGCCAAGAGACCCAGTACTTC CASSTSTGQETQYF
NA TRBJ2-1 TRBD2 TRBV27 TGTGCCAGCACCCGGCGGGTAGCGGGAGCTTCGGGTCATGAGCAGTTCTTC CASTRRVAGASGHEQFF
NA TRBJ1-2 TRBD1 TRBV27 TGTGCCAGCAGTTCTATACACGGCGGGACAGGGTCCTATGGCTACACCTTC CASSSIHGGTGSYGYTF
few TRBJ2-5 TRBD2 TRBV9 TGTGCCAGCAGCGTAGTGGCGGGAGAGGCGGAGACCCAGTACTTC CASSVVAGEAETQYF
NA TRBJ2-6 TRBD1 TRBV3-1/TRBV3-2 TGTGCCAGCAGCCCTAGAGGAGACAGGGGCCTCTCTGGGGCCAACGTCCTGACTTTC CASSPRGDRGLSGANVLTF